This entry features one T cell receptor (beta chain) sequence. The antigen remains undetermined. This entry comes from a study of shared clonotypes between healthy human individuals. DNA at about 210 ng, about 30,000 T cell genomes, went into sorted-subset replicate PCRs. The protocol was immunoSEQ multiplex PCR, while the TCRdb copy is restricted to in-frame clones and leaves out a portion. Of about 610,000 clones listed, about 96% are singletons. Notes on the study in general: Investigators collected only blood, and repertoires in tissues likely differ.

The germline V gene encodes CDR1 MDHEN and CDR2 SYDVKM. The CDR3 spans 19 residues. V dropped 1 base and J dropped 3; count of bases not matched to a gene: 15. The J gene is TRBJ1-5, the V gene TRBV28, with 7 nucleotides matching TRBD1. The sequence was obtained from a woman in her 30s in good health. Specimen: naive CD4+ T cells sorted from blood. Stated subset: CD45RA+ positively selected. CDR3 coding DNA: TGTGCCAGCAGTTTATCGAATTTCTTCGGGACAGCTGACAATCAGCCCCAGCATTTT. It is translated as CASSLSNFFGTADNQPQHF.